The present entry profiles one T cell receptor beta chain with its context. The clone's antigen remains unknown. No per-base quality is available; no much larger clone lies one base away. This entry is derived from a study of T cell responses to AZD1222 COVID-19 vaccine (dated by TCRdb to the early 2020s). Concerning the study at large: TCR sequencing was performed for fewer than 250 trial participants, of whom 207 were given two doses of AZD1222 and around 26 were given two doses of MenACWY control vaccine. Enrollment into the trials was organized by age into subgroups of 18-55, 56-69 and 70-plus years, and those subgroups contained roughly 150, 30 and 60 TCR-sequenced participants, respectively.

The CDR3 regions of human TCRbeta chains were analyzed by immunosequencing. The authors' analysis ran thus. TCRs in the repertoires were compared against a reference library of SARS-CoV-2-specific TCRs that had been generated with the MIRA antigen-specificity platform. Breadth was defined as the fraction of unique TCRs that were SARS-CoV-2-associated, and depth was defined as the fraction of total T cells that were SARS-CoV-2-associated. Each spike-specific TCR was assigned to its reactive spike region and to a CD4 or CD8 class using the MIRA data. Log10-transformed breadth and depth values were compared by one-way ANOVA with Sidak's multiple comparisons tests. Drawn from immuneACCESS, this table holds only the in-frame rearrangements with V and J called that TCRdb kept. Clones are partly lost; checked studies trace under half to an unresolved V gene and leave the rest unexplained. V, J and clone size are those of that table, while D and trimming were read from the DNA. The sample has about 97,000 clones on record, around 87% of them singletons. 10% to 13% of the sample rests with the top ten.

Per the publication, the time point label means: about 28 days (+/-7) after the second vaccine dose. AZD1222 recipients given second doses at about 4 weeks or at about 12 weeks were pooled, since spike-specific TCR depth and breadth were not found to differ between the two schedules. Vaccinee samples were obtained from the UK trials COV001 and COV002, which included a single-blind randomized controlled phase 2/3 trial of AZD1222 (ChAdOx1 nCoV-19) in healthy adults. For TCRbeta chain sequencing, PBMC samples from trial participants were taken at day 0 and at day 28 after the second dose. The CDR1 and CDR2 encoded by the germline V gene are MGHDK and SYGVNS. The CDR3 numbers 16 residues from cysteine through phenylalanine. Only CDR3 DNA is held: 48 bases, read in frame from base 1. The junction carries 16 bases between V and J, which are trimmed by 1 base and 3 bases respectively. The paper's findings and limits, for the study overall: Conclusions about previously exposed vaccinees are limited because only five to seven AZD1222 recipients were SARS-CoV-2 seropositive at baseline. CD4 TCRs associated with the vaccine covered the entire spike protein, and the dominant responses were in regions 160-218 and 743-854. Most participants were white British and females outnumbered males, and the authors suggested that clonal diversity may have been underestimated. Because no day 14 peak-response samples were available, the repertoires could be characterized only after the peak T cell response. Spike-specific TCR breadth and depth rose significantly after two AZD1222 doses compared with day 0 and with MenACWY recipients. In the small 56-69-year group, the increase in depth fell short of significance, most likely because of low power. Reportedly, almost half of the unique spike-specific TCRs recognized epitopes lying outside the regions that are mutated in the B.1.351 and B.1.1.7 variants.

This clonotype was obtained from an adult who received the AZD1222 COVID-19 vaccine. Material: peripheral blood, obtained 28 days after the second AZD1222 dose. The rearranged segments are TRBV25-1 and TRBJ2-7, with TRBD2 as a weak D call on 6 bases. The DNA sequence reads TGTGCCAGCAGTGAATCGGACGGAGGGACTGGCTACGAGCAGTACTTC. Protein translation: CASSESDGGTGYEQYF.